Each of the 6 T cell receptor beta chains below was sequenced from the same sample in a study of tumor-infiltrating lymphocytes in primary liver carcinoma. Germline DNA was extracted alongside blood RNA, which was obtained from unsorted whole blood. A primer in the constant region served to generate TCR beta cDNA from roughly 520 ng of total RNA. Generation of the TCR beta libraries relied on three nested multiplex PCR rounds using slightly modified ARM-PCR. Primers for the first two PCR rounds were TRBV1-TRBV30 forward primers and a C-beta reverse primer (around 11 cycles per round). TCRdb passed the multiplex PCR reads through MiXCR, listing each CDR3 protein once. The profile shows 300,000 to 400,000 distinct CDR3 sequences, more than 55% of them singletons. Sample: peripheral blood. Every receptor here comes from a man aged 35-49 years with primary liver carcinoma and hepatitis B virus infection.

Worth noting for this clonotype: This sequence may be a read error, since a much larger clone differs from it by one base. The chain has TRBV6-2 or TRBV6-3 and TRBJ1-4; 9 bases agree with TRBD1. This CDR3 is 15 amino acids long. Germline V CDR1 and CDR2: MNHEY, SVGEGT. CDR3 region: CVSRRRTGDGEKLFF. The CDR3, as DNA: TGTGTCAGCAGACGCCGGACAGGGGATGGTGAAAAACTGTTTTTT.

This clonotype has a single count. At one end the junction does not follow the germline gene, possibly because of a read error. The CDR3 sequence is CVSSPTGLAVYNEQFF. CDR3 in DNA: TGTGTCAGCAGTCCGACAGGACTAGCAGTTTACAATGAGCAGTTCTTC. J is TRBJ2-1 and V is TRBV12-3 or TRBV12-4; 8 bases agree with TRBD2. The CDR3 consists of 16 residues.

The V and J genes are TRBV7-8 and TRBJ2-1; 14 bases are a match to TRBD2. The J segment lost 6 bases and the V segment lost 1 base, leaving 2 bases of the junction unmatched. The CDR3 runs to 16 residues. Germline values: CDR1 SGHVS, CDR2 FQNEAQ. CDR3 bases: TGTGCCAGCAGCTTAGAGGGACTAGCGGGAGTCAATGAGCAGTTCTTC. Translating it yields CASSLEGLAGVNEQFF.

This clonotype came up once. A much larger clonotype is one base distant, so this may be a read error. Written as DNA, the CDR3 is TGCAGCGTTATTGGCAGGGTGGACACTGAAGCTTTCTTT. This encodes CSVIGRVDTEAFF. The rearrangement joins TRBV29-1 to TRBJ1-1; tentatively, D is TRBD1 (5 bases). This CDR3 is 13 amino acids long. V dropped 5 bases and J dropped 3 bases, with 13 bases sitting between them. Germline V gene lookup returns CDR1 SQVTM and CDR2 ANQGSEA.

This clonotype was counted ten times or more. The CDR3 coding sequence is TGTGCCAGCAGCCAAGATCTTAGGGAAACTAACTATGGCTACACCTTC. It specifies CASSQDLRETNYGYTF. The chain carries TRBV4-2 and TRBJ1-2; D is unclear. The CDR3 is 16 residues long. The germline V gene encodes CDR1 LGHNA and CDR2 YNFKEQ. With 0 bases removed from V and 0 bases from J, the gap between germline ends came to 11 bases.

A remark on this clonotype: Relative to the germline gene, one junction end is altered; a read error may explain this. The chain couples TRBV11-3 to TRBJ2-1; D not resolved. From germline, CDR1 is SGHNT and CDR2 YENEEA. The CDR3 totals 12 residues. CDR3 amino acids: CASSSTIGGQFF. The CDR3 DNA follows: TGTGCCAGTAGCTCCACTATAGGCGGGCAGTTCTTC.